A single T cell receptor (beta chain) is shown here with its context. This sample was taken from a study of T cells in Graves' hyperthyroidism and ophthalmopathy. Regions amplified from RNA transcripts were the TCR beta CDR3 regions. An initial round of RT-PCR targeting the TCR CDR3 relied on the HTBI primer set. TCRdb passed the multiplex PCR reads through MiXCR, listing each CDR3 protein once. This sample has hundreds of thousands of distinct CDR3 sequences, with 15% to 20% found just once. This CDR3 has 18 residues. V lost 3 bases to trimming and J lost 1 base; unmatched junction nucleotides: 13. CDR1 and CDR2 from the germline V gene are DFQATT and SNEGSKA (reference sequence).

This TCR came from a woman younger than 45 with Graves' hyperthyroidism. The sequenced sample consisted of blood. The rearrangement joins TRBV20-1 to TRBJ2-3; 10 nucleotides agree with TRBD2. CDR3 region: CSASTASGSGEGTDTQYF. CDR3 bases: TGCAGTGCTAGTACCGCTAGCGGGAGCGGAGAGGGCACAGATACGCAGTATTTT.